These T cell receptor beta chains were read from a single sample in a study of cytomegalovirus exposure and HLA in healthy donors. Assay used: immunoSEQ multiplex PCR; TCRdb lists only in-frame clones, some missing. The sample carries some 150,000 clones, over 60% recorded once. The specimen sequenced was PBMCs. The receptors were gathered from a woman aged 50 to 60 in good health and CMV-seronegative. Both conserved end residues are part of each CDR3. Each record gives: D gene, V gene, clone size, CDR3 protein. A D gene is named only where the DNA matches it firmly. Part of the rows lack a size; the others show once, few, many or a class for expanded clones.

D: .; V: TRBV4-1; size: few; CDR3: CASSQAPVFGHRDSPLHF
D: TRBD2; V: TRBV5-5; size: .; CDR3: CASSLSGGNEQFF
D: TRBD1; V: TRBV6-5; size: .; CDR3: CANQGAPQAFF
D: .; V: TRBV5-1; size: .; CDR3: CASSLPSYEQYF
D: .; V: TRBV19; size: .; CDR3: CASSIVQGWGQPQHF
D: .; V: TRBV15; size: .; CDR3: CATSRDMADQARPNYGYTF
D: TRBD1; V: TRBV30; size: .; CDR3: CAWSRVGQGGGYTF
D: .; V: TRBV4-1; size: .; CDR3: CASSQVGREVAEAFF
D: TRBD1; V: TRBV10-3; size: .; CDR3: CAISESATGGRAYEQYF
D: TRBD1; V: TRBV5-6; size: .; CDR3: CASSLVGQGDGTEAFF
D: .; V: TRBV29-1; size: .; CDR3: CSVGGDTEAFF